This is a list of T cell receptor beta chains from one sample in a study of T cells in Graves' hyperthyroidism and ophthalmopathy. TCRdb re-called the multiplex PCR reads through MiXCR, storing one row per CDR3 protein. The table has about 770,000 distinct CDR3 sequences, approximately 19% seen once; the top ten hold roughly 17%. The sample taken for sequencing was blood. These receptors all come from a woman aged 45-65 years with Graves' hyperthyroidism that later progressed to Graves' ophthalmopathy. The CDR3 runs from the conserved cysteine through the conserved F or W.

V,CDR3
TRBV11-2,CASSSWGTSGAQYF
TRBV3-1,CASSPDWNTEAFF
TRBV9,CASSVGGGSEAFF
TRBV6-6,CASSYSTASEQYF
TRBV9,CASSETGDSPLHF
TRBV7-9,CASSLVVGGFYNEQFF
TRBV12-3/TRBV12-4,CASSLSNEQYF
TRBV28,CASSLLRSGKLGHEKLFF
TRBV5-1,CASSFEWRGDNEQFF
TRBV6-1,CASSFTGSGEKLFF
TRBV27,CASPSVRSSSYNEQFF
TRBV27,CASSTSANSNQPQHF
TRBV3-1,CASSQDIQGGIGYGYTF
TRBV6-1,CASSTRTGKRGYTF
TRBV7-6,CASSRTSGGLDTQYF
TRBV19,CASSMWAQSSYNSPLHF
TRBV5-6,CASSLSSQYYEQYF
TRBV7-3,CASSSAIAGTGQFF
TRBV3-1,CASSQRTGGPYEQYF